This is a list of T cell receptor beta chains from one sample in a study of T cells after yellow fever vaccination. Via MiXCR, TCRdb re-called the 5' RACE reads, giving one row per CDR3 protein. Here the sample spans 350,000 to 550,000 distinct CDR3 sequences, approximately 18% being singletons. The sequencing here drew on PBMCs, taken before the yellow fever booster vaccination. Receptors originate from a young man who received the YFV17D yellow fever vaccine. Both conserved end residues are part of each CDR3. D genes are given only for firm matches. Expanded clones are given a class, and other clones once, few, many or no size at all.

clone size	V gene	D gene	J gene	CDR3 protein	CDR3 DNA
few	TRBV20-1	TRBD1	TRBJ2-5	CSARPRTGRLGETQYF	TGCAGTGCCCGCCCTCGGACAGGGAGGTTGGGAGAGACCCAGTACTTC
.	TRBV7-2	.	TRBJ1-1	CASGEDLRTEAFF	TGTGCCAGCGGGGAGGATCTGAGAACTGAAGCTTTCTTT
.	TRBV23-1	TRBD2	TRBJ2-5	CASSPIPGREETQYF	TGCGCCAGCAGTCCGATCCCGGGGAGGGAAGAGACCCAGTACTTC
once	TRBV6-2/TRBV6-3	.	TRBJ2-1	CASKRDNYNEQFF	TGTGCCAGCAAGAGGGATAACTACAATGAGCAGTTCTTC
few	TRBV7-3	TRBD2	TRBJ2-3	CASSPGLAGNTDTQYF	TGTGCCAGCAGCCCCGGACTAGCGGGGAACACAGATACGCAGTATTTT
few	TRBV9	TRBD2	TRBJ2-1	CASSVERGGLYNEQFF	TGTGCCAGCAGCGTAGAGCGGGGGGGCCTCTACAATGAGCAGTTCTTC
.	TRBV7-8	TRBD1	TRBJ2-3	CASSGDSPQYF	TGTGCCAGCAGCGGGGACAGCCCGCAGTATTTT
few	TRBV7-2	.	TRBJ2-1	CASSKNRATEQFF	TGTGCCAGCAGTAAGAACAGGGCAACTGAGCAGTTCTTC
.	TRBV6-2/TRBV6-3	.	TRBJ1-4	CASSTAFAGSEKLFF	TGTGCCAGCAGTACCGCCTTTGCGGGAAGCGAAAAACTGTTTTTT
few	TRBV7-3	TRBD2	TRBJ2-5	CASSPFSGGAETQYF	TGTGCCAGCAGCCCTTTTAGCGGGGGGGCAGAGACCCAGTACTTC
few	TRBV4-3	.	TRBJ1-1	CASSQDRGDTEAFF	TGCGCCAGCAGCCAAGATCGAGGGGACACTGAAGCTTTCTTT
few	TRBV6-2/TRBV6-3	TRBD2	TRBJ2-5	CASSWPSGYQETQYF	TGTGCCAGCAGTTGGCCTAGCGGGTACCAAGAGACCCAGTACTTC
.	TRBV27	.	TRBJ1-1	CASSLSSGRMGTEAFF	TGTGCCAGCAGTTTATCTTCAGGGAGAATGGGGACTGAAGCTTTCTTT
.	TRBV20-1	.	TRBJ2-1	CSATRGDYNEQFF	TGCAGTGCTACGAGGGGCGACTACAATGAGCAGTTCTTC
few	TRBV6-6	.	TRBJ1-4	CASSYSKQEGGKLFF	TGTGCCAGCAGTTACTCGAAACAGGAAGGCGGAAAACTGTTTTTT
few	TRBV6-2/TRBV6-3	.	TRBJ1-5	CASSYSPNRANQPQHF	TGTGCCAGCAGTTACTCGCCGAACAGGGCAAATCAGCCCCAGCATTTT
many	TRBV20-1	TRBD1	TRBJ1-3	CSARGQGISGNTIYF	TGCAGTGCTCGTGGACAGGGGATCTCTGGAAACACCATATATTTT
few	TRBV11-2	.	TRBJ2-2	CASSLNPGGYTGELFF	TGTGCCAGCAGCCTCAATCCAGGGGGGTACACCGGGGAGCTGTTTTTT
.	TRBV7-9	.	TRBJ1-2	CASSFPNYGYTF	TGTGCCAGCAGCTTCCCAAACTATGGCTACACCTTC
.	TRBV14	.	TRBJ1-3	CASSPWASWENTIYF	TGTGCCAGCAGCCCCTGGGCCAGTTGGGAAAACACCATATATTTT
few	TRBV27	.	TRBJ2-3	CASSLSDLARDTQYF	TGTGCCAGCAGTTTGTCCGACCTGGCCCGGGATACGCAGTATTTT
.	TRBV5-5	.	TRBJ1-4	CASSEVLANEKLFF	TGTGCCAGCAGCGAGGTGCTAGCAAATGAAAAACTGTTTTTT
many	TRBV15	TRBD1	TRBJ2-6	CATSRGTGGVVANVLTF	TGTGCCACCAGCAGAGGGACAGGGGGCGTCGTGGCCAACGTCCTGACTTTC
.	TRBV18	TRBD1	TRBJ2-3	CASSLGTGDADTQYF	TGTGCCAGCTCACTCGGGACAGGTGACGCAGATACGCAGTATTTT
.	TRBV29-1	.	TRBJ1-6	CSVATRQGKDSPLHF	TGCAGCGTTGCGACACGGCAGGGGAAGGATTCACCCCTCCACTTT
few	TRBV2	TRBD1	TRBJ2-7	CASSDRDRDYEQYF	TGTGCCAGCAGCGACCGGGACAGGGACTACGAGCAGTACTTC